Sequencing of this TCR beta chain was carried out in a study of T cell responses to AZD1222 COVID-19 vaccine. General study results and limits: At baseline, seropositivity was found in only 5 to 7 AZD1222 recipients. Reports say nearly half of spike-specific TCRs go after unmutated variant regions. Most donors were white British, females outnumbered males, and clonal diversity was possibly underestimated.

Using immunoSEQ multiplex PCR, the repertoire was profiled, and TCRdb retains in-frame clones only, with some absent. The sample yields around 99,000 clones, more than 75% seen once. The analysis combined second doses at about 4 or about 12 weeks. This clone was picked up one time. Its antigen remains unknown. V gave up 5 bases and J gave up 2 bases, with 13 bases separating them. Germline-derived CDR1 and CDR2 are SEHNR and FQNEAQ (reference sequence). The CDR3 is made up of 14 amino acids. Sequencing was performed on peripheral blood, taken 28 days after the second AZD1222 dose. This receptor was identified in an adult who received the AZD1222 COVID-19 vaccine. The chain joins TRBV7-9 to TRBJ2-7, with D tentatively TRBD1 (5 bases). CDR3 coding DNA: TGTGCCAGCAGCCTGGGCAGGGTACCCTACGAGCAGTACTTC. Translated: CASSLGRVPYEQYF. The entire variable domain, with the rest obtained from reference TRBV7-9 and TRBJ2-7, is as follows: DTGVSQNPRHKITKRGQNVTFRCDPISEHNRLYWYRQTLGQGPEFLTYFQNEAQLEKSRLLSDRFSAERPKGSFSTLEIQRTEQGDSAMYLCASSLGRVPYEQYFGPGTRLTVT.